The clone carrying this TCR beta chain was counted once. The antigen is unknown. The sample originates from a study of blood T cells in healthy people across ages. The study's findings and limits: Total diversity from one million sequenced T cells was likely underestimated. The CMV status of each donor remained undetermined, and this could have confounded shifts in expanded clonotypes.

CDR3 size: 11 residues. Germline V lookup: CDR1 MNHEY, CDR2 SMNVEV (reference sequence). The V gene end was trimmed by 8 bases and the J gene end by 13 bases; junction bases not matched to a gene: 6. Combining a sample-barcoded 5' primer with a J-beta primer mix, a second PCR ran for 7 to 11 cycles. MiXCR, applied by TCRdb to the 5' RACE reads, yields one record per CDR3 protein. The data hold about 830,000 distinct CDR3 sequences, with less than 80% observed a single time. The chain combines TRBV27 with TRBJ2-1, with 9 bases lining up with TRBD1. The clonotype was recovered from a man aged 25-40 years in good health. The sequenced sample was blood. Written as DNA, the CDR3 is TGTGCCAGCGGGAGACAGGGGGGACAGTTCTTC. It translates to CASGRQGGQFF.